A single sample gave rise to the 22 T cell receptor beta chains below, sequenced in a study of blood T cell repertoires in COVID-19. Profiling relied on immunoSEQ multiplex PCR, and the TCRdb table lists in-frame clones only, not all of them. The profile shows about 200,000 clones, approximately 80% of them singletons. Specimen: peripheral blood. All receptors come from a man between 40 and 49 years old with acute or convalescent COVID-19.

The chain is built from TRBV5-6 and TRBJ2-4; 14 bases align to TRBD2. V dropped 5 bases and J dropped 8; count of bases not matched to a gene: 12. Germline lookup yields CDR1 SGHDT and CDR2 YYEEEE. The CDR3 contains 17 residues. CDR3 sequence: CASRRLGTSGSLDIQYF. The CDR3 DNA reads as TGTGCCAGCAGGAGACTAGGGACTAGCGGGAGTTTAGACATTCAGTACTTC.

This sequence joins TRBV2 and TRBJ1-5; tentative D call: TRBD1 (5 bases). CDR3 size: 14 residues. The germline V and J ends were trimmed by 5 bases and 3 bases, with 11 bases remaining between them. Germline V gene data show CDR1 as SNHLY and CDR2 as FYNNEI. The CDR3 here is CASSPGNNNQPQHF. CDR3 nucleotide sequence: TGTGCCAGCAGTCCAGGGAATAACAATCAGCCCCAGCATTTT.

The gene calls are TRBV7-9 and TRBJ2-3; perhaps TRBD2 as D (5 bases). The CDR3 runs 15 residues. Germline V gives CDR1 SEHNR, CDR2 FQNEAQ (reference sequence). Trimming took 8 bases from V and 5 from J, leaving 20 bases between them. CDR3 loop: CASGQSGVGIDTQYF. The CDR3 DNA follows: TGTGCCAGCGGCCAAAGTGGGGTCGGGATAGATACGCAGTATTTT.

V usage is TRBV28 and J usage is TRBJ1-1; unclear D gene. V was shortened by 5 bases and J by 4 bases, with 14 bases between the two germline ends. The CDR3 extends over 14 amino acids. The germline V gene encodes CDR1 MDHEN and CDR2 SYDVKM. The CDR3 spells CASSEHSESTEAFF. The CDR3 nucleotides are TGTGCCAGCAGTGAGCATAGCGAAAGCACTGAAGCTTTCTTT.

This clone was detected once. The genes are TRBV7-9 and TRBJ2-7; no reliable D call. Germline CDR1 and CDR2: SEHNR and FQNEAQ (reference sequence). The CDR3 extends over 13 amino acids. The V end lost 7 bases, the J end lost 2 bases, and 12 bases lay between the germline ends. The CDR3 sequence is CASTTEKAYEQYF. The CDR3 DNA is TGTGCCAGCACGACTGAAAAAGCCTACGAGCAGTACTTC.

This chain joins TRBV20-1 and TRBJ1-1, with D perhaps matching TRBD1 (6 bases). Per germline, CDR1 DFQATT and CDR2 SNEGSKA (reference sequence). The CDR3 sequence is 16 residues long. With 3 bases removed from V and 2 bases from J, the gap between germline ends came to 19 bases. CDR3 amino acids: CSASSGRADSNTEAFF. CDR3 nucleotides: TGCAGTGCTAGTTCGGGGAGGGCGGACAGCAACACTGAAGCTTTCTTT.

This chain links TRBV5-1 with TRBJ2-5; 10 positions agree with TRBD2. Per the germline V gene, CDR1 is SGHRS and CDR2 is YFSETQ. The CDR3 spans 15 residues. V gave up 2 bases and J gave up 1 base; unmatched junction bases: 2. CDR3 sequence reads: CASSFLAGVQETQYF. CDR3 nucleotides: TGCGCCAGCAGCTTTCTAGCGGGGGTCCAAGAGACCCAGTACTTC. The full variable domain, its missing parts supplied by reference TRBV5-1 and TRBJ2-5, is KAGVTQTPRYLIKTRGQQVTLSCSPISGHRSVSWYQQTPGQGLQFLFEYFSETQRNKGNFPGRFSGRQFSNSRSEMNVSTLELGDSALYLCASSFLAGVQETQYFGPGTRLLVL.

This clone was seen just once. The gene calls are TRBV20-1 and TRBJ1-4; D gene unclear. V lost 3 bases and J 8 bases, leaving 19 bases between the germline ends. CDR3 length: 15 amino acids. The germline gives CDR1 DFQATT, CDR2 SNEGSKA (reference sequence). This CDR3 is CSASPTVQPGEKLFF. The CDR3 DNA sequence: TGCAGTGCTAGTCCGACCGTCCAACCAGGAGAAAAACTGTTTTTT.

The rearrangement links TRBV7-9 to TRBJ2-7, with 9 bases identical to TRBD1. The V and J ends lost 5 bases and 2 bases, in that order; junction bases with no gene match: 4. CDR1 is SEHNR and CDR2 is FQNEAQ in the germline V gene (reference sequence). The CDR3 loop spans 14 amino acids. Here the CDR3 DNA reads TGTGCCAGCAGCCCGGGACAGGGTACCTACGAGCAGTACTTC. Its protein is CASSPGQGTYEQYF.

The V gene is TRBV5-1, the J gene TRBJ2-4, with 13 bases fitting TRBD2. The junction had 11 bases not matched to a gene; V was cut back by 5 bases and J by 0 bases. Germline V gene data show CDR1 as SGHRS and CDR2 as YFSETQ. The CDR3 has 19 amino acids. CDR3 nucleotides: TGCGCCAGCAGTCCCAATCCGGGACTAGCGGGAAAAGCCAAAAACATTCAGTACTTC. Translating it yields CASSPNPGLAGKAKNIQYF.

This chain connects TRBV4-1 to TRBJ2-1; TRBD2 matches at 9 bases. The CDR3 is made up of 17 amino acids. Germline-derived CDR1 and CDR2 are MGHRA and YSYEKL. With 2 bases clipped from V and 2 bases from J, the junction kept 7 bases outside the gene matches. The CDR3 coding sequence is TGCGCCAGCAGCCAAAATAGCGGGAGCCCCACCTACAATGAGCAGTTCTTC. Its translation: CASSQNSGSPTYNEQFF.

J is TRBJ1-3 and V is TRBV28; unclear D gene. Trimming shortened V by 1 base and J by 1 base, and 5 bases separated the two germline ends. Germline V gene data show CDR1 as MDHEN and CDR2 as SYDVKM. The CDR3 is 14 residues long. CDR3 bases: TGTGCCAGCAGTTTATCCAGATCTGGAAACACCATATATTTT. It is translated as CASSLSRSGNTIYF.

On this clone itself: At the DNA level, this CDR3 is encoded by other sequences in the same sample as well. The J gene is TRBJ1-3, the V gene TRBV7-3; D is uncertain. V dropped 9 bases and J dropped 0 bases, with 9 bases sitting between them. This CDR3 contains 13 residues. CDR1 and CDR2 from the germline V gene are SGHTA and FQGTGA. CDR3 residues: CASSTNSGNTIYF. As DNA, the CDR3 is TGTGCCAGTTCTACGAACTCTGGAAACACCATATATTTT.

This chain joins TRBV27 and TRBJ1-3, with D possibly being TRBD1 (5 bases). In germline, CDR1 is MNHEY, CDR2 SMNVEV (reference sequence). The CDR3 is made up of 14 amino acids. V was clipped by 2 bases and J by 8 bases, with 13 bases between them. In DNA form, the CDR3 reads TGTGCCAGCAGTTTAAAAGGGGCCGGTTACACCATATATTTT. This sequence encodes CASSLKGAGYTIYF.

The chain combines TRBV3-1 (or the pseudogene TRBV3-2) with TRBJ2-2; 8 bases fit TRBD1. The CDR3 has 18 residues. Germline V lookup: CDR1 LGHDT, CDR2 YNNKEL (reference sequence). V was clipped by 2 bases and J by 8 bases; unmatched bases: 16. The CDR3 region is CASSQPQTGEDRGGELFF. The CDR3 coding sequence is TGTGCCAGCAGCCAACCTCAAACCGGTGAAGACAGGGGTGGGGAGCTGTTTTTT.

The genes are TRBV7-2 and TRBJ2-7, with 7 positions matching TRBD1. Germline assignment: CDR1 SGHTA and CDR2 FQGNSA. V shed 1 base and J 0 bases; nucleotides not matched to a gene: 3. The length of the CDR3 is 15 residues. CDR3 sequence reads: CASSLGRQGSYEQYF. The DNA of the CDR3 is TGTGCCAGCAGCTTAGGGCGACAGGGCTCCTACGAGCAGTACTTC.

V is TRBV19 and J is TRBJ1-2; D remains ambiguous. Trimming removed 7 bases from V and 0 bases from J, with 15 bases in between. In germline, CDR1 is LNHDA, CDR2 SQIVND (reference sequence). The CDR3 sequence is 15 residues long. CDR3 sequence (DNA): TGTGCCAGTACCCCCGGGGAGGCTACTAACTATGGCTACACCTTC. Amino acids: CASTPGEATNYGYTF.

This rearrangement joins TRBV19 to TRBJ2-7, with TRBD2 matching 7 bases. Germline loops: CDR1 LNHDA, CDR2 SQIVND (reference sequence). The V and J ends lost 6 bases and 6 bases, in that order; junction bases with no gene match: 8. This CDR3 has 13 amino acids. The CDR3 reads CASSGGSLSEQYF. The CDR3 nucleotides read TGTGCCAGTAGCGGCGGGAGCCTCTCCGAGCAGTACTTC.

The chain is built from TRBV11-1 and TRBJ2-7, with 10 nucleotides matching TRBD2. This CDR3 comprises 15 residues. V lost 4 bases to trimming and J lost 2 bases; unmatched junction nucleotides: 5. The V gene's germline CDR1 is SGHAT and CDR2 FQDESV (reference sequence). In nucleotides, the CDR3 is TGTGCCAGCAGCTCCCAGACTAGCGGGCCCTACGAGCAGTACTTC. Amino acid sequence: CASSSQTSGPYEQYF.

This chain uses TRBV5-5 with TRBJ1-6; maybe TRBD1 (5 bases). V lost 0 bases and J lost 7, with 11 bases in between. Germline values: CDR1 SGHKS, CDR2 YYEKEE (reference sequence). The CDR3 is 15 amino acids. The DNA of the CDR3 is TGTGCCAGCAGCTTGGAAGCGCGGGGGAATTCACCCCTCCACTTT. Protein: CASSLEARGNSPLHF.

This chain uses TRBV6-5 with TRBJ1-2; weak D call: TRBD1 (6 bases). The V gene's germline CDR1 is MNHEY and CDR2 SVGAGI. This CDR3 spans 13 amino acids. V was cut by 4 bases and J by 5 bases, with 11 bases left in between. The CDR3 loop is CASSSQGGYGYTF. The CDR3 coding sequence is TGTGCCAGCAGTTCACAGGGAGGGTATGGCTACACCTTC.

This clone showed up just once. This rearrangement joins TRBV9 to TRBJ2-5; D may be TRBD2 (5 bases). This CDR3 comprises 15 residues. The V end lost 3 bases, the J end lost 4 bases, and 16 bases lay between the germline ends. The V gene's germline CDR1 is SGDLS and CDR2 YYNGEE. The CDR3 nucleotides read TGTGCCAGCAGCGCCACGGACTTCATGGGAGAGACCCAGTACTTC. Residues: CASSATDFMGETQYF.